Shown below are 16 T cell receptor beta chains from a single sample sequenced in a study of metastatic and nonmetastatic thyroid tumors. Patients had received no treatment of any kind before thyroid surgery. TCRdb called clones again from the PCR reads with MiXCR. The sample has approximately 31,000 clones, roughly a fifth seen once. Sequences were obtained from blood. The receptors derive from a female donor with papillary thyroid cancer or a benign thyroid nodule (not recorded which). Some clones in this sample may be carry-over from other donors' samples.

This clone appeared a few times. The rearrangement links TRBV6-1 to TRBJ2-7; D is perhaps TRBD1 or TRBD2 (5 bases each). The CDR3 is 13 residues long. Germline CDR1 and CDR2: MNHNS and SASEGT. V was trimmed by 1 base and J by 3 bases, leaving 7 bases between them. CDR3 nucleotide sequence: TGTGCCAGCAGTGAAGGGGACGACTACGAGCAGTACTTC. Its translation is CASSEGDDYEQYF.

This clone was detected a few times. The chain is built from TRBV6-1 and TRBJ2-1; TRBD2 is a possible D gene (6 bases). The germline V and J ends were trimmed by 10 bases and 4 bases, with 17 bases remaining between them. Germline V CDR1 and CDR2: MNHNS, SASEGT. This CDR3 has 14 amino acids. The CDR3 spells CATIPDSGYNEQFF. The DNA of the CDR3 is TGTGCCACCATCCCGGATAGCGGATACAATGAGCAGTTCTTC.

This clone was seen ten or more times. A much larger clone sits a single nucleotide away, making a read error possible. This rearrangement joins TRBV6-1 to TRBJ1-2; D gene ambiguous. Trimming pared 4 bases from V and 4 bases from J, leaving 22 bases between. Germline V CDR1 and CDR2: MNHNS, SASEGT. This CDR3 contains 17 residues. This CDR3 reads CASSGDTGTGWGYGYTF. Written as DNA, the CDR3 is TGTGCCAGCAGTGGCGATACGGGTACGGGATGGGGCTATGGCTACACCTTC.

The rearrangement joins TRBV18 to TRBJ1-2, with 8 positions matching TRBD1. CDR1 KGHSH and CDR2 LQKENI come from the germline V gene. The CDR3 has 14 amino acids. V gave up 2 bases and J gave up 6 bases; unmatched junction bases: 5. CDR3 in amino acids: CASSPSGGKNGYTF. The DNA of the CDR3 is TGTGCCAGCTCACCATCAGGGGGCAAGAATGGCTACACCTTC.

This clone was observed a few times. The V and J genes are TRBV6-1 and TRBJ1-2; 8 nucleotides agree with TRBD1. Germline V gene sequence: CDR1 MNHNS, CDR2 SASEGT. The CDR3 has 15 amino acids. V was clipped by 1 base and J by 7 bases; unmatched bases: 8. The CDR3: CASSEGRTGLGGYTF. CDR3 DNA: TGTGCCAGCAGTGAAGGGAGGACAGGGCTGGGTGGCTACACCTTC.

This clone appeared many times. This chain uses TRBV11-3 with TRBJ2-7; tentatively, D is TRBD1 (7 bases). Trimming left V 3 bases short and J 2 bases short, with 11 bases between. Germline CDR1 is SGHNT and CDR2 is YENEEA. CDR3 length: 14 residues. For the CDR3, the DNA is TGTGCCAGCAGCTTGGGCGGGACAGCCTACGAGCAGTACTTC. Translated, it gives CASSLGGTAYEQYF.

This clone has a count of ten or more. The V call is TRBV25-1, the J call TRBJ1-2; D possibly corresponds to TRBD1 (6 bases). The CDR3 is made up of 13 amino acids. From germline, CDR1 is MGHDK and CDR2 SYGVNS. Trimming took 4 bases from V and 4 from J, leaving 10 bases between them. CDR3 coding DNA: TGTGCCAGCAGTGGGGAAGGGGGCTATGGCTACACCTTC. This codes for CASSGEGGYGYTF.

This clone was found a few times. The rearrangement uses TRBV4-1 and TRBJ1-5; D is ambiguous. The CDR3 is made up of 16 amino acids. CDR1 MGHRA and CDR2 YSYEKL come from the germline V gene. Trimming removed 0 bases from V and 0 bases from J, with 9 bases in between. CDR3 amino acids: CASSQEPLYSNQPQHF. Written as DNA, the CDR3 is TGCGCCAGCAGCCAAGAGCCCCTTTATAGCAATCAGCCCCAGCATTTT.

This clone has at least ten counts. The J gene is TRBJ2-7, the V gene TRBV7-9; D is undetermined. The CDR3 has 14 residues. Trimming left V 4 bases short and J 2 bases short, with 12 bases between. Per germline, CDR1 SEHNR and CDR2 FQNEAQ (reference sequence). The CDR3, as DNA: TGTGCCAGCAGCTCACTCGACGCAACCTACGAGCAGTACTTC. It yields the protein CASSSLDATYEQYF.

The CDR3 bases are TGCGCCAGCAGCGAACTCCAAACCGGGGAGCTGTTTTTT. Translation: CASSELQTGELFF. The V gene is TRBV10-1, the J gene TRBJ2-2; the D is unclear. The CDR3 runs to 13 residues. Germline CDR1 reads WNHNN; CDR2 reads SYGVQD (reference sequence). V lost 6 bases, J lost 5 bases, and 10 bases lay in between.

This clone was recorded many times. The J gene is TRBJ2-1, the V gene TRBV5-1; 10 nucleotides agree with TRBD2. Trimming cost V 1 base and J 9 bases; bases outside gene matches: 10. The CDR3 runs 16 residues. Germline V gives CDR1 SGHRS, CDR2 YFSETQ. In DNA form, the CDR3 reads TGCGCCAGCAGCTTGATTGGTACTAGCGGGGCGGGTGAGCAGTTCTTC. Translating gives CASSLIGTSGAGEQFF.

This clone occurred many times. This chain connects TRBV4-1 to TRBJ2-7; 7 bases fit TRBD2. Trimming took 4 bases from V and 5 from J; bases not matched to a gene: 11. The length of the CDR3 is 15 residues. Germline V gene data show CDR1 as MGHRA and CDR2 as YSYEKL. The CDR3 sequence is CASSLRWGGIDEQYF. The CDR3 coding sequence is TGCGCCAGCAGCCTTAGGTGGGGAGGGATCGACGAGCAGTACTTC.

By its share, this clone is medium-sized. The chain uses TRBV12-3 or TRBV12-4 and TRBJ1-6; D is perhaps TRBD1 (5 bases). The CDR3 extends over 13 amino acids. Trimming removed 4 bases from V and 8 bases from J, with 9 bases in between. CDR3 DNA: TGTGCCAGCAGTTCAGGGAAATATTCACCCCTCCACTTT. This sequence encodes CASSSGKYSPLHF.

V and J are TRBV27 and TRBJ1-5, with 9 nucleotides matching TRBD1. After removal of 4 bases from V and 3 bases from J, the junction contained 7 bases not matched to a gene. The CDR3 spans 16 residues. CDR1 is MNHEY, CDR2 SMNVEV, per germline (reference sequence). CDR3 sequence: CASSSPRTGDNQPQHF. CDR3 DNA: TGTGCCAGCAGTTCGCCTCGGACAGGGGACAATCAGCCCCAGCATTTT.

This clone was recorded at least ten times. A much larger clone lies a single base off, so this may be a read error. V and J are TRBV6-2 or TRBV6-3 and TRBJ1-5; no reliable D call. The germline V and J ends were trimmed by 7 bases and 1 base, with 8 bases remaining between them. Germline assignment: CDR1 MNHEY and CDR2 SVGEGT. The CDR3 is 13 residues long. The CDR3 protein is CASNALSNQPQHF. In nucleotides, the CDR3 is TGTGCCAGCAATGCACTGAGCAATCAGCCCCAGCATTTT.

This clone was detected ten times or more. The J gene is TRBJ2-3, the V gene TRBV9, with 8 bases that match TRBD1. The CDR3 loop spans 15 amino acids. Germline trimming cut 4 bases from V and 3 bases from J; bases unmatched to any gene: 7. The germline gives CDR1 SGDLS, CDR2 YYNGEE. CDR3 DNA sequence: TGTGCCAGCAGCATCCGGGACAGGCCAACAGATACGCAGTATTTT. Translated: CASSIRDRPTDTQYF.